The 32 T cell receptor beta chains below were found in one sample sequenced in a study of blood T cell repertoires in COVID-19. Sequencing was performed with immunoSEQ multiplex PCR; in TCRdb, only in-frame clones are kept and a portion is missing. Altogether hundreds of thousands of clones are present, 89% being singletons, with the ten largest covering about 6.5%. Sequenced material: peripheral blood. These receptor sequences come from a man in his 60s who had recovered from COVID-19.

CDR3 protein: CASRGTSGGIGVEQFF. The CDR3 bases are TGTGCCAGCAGGGGGACTAGCGGGGGAATTGGAGTTGAGCAGTTCTTC. The chain couples TRBV3-1 (or the pseudogene TRBV3-2) to TRBJ2-1, with 14 bases matching TRBD2. The CDR3 spans 16 residues. The V segment lost 6 bases and the J segment 9 bases; nucleotides outside the gene matches: 10. Germline V gene lookup returns CDR1 LGHDT and CDR2 YNNKEL (reference sequence).

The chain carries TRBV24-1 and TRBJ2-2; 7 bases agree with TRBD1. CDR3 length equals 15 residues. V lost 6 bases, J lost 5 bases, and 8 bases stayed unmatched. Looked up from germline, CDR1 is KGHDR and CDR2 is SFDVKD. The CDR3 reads CATSPQGRGTGELFF. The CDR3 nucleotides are TGTGCCACCAGTCCACAGGGGAGAGGAACCGGGGAGCTGTTTTTT.

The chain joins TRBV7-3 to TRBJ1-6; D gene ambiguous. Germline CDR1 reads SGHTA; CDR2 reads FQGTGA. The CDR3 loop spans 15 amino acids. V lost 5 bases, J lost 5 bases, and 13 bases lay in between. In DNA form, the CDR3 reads TGTGCCAGCAGCGTGGTTGGGGAGGATAATTCACCCCTCCACTTT. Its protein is CASSVVGEDNSPLHF.

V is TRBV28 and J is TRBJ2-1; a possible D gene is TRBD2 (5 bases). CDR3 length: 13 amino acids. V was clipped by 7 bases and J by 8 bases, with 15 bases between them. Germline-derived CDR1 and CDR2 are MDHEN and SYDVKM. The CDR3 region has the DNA TGTGCCAGCAAGAGGGAGCCCTTGGATGAGCAGTTCTTC. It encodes CASKREPLDEQFF.

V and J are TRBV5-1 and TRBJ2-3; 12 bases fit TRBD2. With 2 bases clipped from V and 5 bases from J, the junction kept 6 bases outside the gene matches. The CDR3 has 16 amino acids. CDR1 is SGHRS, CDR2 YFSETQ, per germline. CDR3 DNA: TGCGCCAGCAGCTTCCGGACTAGCGGGGACAGAGATACGCAGTATTTT. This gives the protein CASSFRTSGDRDTQYF.

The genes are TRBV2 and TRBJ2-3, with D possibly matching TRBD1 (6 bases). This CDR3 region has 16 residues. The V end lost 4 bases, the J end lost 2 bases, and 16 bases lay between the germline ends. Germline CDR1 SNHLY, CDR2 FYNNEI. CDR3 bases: TGTGCCAGCAGTGGGGGGCTGTTTGCATCCACAGATACGCAGTATTTT. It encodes CASSGGLFASTDTQYF.

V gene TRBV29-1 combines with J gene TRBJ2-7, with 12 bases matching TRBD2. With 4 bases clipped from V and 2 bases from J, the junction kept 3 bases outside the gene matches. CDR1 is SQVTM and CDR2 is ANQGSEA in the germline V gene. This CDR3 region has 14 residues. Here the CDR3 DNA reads TGCAGCGTTGGGACTAGCGGGACAACCTACGAGCAGTACTTC. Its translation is CSVGTSGTTYEQYF.

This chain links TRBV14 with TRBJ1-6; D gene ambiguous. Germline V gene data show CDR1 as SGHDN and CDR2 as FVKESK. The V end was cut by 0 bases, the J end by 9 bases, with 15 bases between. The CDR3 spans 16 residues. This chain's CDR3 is CASSQDSPGRVSPLHF. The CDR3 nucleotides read TGTGCCAGCAGCCAAGATTCTCCGGGGAGGGTTTCACCCCTCCACTTT.

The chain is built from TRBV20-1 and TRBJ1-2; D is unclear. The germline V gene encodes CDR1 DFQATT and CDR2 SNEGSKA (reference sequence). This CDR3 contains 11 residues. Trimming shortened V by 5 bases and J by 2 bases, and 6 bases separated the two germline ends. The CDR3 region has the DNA TGCAGTGCTGGACTGAACTATGGCTACACCTTC. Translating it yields CSAGLNYGYTF.

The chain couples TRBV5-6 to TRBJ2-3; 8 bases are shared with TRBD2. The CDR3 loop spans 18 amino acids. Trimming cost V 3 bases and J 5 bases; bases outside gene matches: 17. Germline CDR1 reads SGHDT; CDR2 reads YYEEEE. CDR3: CASSSTTVTSAAVDTQYF. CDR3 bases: TGTGCCAGCAGCTCGACCACTGTGACTAGCGCGGCCGTAGATACGCAGTATTTT.

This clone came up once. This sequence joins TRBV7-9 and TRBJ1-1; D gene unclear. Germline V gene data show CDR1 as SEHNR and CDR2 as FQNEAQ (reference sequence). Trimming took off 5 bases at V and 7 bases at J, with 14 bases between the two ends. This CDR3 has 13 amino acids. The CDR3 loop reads CASSRGGYGEAFF. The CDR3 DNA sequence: TGTGCCAGCAGCCGAGGAGGGTACGGTGAAGCTTTCTTT.

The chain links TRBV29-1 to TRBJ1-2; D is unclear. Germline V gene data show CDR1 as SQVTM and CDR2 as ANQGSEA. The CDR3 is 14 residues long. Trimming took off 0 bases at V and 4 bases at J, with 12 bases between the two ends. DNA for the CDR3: TGCAGCGTTGAAGAGAGAGTAGTTTCCTATGGCTACACCTTC. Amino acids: CSVEERVVSYGYTF. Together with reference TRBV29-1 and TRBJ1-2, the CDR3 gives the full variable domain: SAVISQKPSRDICQRGTSLTIQCQVDSQVTMMFWYRQQPGQSLTLIATANQGSEATYESGFVIDKFPISRPNLTFSTLTVSNMSPEDSSIYLCSVEERVVSYGYTFGSGTRLTVV.

CDR3 sequence: CASSAGPEYYYEQYF. DNA of the CDR3: TGTGCCAGCAGCGCAGGGCCCGAGTACTACTACGAGCAGTACTTC. The chain couples TRBV9 to TRBJ2-7; D possibly corresponds to TRBD1 (5 bases). CDR1 and CDR2 from the germline V gene are SGDLS and YYNGEE. V lost 3 bases and J 3 bases, leaving 16 bases between the germline ends. CDR3 length equals 15 residues. Full variable domain (rest looked up from reference TRBV9 and TRBJ2-7): DSGVTQTPKHLITATGQRVTLRCSPRSGDLSVYWYQQSLDQGLQFLIQYYNGEERAKGNILERFSAQQFPDLHSELNLSSLELGDSALYFCASSAGPEYYYEQYFGPGTRLTVT.

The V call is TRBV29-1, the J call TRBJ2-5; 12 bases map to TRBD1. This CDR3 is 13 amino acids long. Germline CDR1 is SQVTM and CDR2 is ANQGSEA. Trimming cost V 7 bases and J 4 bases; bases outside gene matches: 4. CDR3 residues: CSAGDRGRETQYF. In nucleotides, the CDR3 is TGCAGCGCTGGGGACAGGGGGCGAGAGACCCAGTACTTC.

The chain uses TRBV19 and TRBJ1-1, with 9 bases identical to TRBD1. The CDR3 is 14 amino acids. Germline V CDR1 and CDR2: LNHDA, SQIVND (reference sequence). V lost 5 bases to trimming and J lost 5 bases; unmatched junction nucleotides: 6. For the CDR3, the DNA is TGTGCCAGTAGTGTCGACAGGGGGGGTACTGAAGCTTTCTTT. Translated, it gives CASSVDRGGTEAFF.

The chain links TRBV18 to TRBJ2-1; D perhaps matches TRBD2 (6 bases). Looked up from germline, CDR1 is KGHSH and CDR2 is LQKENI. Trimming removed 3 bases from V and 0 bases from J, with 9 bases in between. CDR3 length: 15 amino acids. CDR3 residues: CASSPRRGSYNEQFF. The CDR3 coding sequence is TGTGCCAGCTCACCCCGGAGGGGCTCCTACAATGAGCAGTTCTTC.

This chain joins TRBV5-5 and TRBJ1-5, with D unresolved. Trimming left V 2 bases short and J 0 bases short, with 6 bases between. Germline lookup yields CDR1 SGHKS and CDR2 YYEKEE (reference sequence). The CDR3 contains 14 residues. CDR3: CASSFTDSNQPQHF. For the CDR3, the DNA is TGTGCCAGCAGCTTTACAGATAGCAATCAGCCCCAGCATTTT.

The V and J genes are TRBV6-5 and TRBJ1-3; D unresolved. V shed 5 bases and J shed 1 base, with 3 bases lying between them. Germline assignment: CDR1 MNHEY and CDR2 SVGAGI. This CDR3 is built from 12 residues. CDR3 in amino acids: CASSPSGNTIYF. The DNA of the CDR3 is TGTGCCAGCAGTCCTTCTGGAAACACCATATATTTT.

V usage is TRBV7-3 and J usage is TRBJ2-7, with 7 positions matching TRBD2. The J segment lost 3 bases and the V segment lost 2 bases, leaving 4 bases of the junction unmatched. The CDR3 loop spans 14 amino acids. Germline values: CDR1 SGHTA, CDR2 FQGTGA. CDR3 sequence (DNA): TGTGCCAGCAGCTTAGACGGGGGGAGCTACGAGCAGTACTTC. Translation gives CASSLDGGSYEQYF. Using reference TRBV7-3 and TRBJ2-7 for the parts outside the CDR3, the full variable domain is GAGVSQTPSNKVTEKGKYVELRCDPISGHTALYWYRQSLGQGPEFLIYFQGTGAADDSGLPNDRFFAVRPEGSVSTLKIQRTERGDSAVYLCASSLDGGSYEQYFGPGTRLTVT.

The CDR3 spells CASSLPSGDEQYF. The DNA of the CDR3 is TGTGCCAGCAGCTTACCTAGCGGGGACGAGCAGTACTTC. The chain carries TRBV7-9 and TRBJ2-7; 9 positions match TRBD2. This CDR3 spans 13 amino acids. The V segment lost 2 bases and the J segment 5 bases; nucleotides outside the gene matches: 1. Germline loops: CDR1 SEHNR, CDR2 FQNEAQ (reference sequence).

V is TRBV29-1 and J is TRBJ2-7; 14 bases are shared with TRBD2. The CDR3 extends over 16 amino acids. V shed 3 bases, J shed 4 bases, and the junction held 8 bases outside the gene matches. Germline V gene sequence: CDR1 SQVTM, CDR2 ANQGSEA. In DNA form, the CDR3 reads TGCAGCGTTGACGCCGGGACTAGCGGGAGCTGGTACGAGCAGTACTTC. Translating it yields CSVDAGTSGSWYEQYF.

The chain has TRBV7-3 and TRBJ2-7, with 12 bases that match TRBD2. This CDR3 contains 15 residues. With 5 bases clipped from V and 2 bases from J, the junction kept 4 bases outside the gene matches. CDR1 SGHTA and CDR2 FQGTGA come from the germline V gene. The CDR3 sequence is CASSPSSGGAYEQYF. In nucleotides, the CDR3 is TGTGCCAGCAGCCCATCTAGCGGGGGGGCCTACGAGCAGTACTTC.

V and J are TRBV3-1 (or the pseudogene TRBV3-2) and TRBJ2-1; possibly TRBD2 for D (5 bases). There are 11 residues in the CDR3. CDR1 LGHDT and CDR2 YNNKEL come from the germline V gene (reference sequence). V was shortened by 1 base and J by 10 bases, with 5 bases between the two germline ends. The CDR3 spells CASSQGGEQFF. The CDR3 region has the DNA TGTGCCAGCAGCCAAGGCGGGGAGCAGTTCTTC.

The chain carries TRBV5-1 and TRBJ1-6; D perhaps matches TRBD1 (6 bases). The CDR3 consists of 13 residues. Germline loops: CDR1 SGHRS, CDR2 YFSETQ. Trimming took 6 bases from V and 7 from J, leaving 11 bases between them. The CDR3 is CASNPGDNSPLHF. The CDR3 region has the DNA TGCGCCAGCAATCCAGGGGACAATTCACCCCTCCACTTT.

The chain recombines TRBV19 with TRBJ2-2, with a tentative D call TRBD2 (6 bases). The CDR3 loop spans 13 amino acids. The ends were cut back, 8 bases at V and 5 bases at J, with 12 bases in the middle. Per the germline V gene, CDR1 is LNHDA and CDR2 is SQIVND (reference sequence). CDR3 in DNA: TGTGCCAGTTCCGCTGGGGGGACCGGGGAGCTGTTTTTT. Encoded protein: CASSAGGTGELFF.

For the CDR3, the DNA is TGTGCCAGCAGCCTGGGGCAGGTGTTAACCTACGAGCAGTACTTC. This encodes CASSLGQVLTYEQYF. V usage is TRBV5-6 and J usage is TRBJ2-7; D perhaps matches TRBD1 (5 bases). In germline, CDR1 is SGHDT, CDR2 YYEEEE. This CDR3 has 15 residues. V was pared by 4 bases and J by 2 bases, with 16 bases between. Based on the CDR3 plus reference TRBV5-6 and TRBJ2-7, the full variable domain is DAGVTQSPTHLIKTRGQQVTLRCSPKSGHDTVSWYQQALGQGPQFIFQYYEEEERQRGNFPDRFSGHQFPNYSSELNVNALLLGDSALYLCASSLGQVLTYEQYFGPGTRLTVT.

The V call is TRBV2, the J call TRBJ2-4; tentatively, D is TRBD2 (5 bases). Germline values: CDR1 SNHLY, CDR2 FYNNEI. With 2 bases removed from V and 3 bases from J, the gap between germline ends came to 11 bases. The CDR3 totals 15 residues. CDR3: CASSEYGNDKNIQYF. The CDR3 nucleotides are TGTGCCAGCAGTGAATACGGGAACGACAAAAACATTCAGTACTTC. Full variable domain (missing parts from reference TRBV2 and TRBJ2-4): EPEVTQTPSHQVTQMGQEVILRCVPISNHLYFYWYRQILGQKVEFLVSFYNNEISEKSEIFDDQFSVERPDGSNFTLKIRSTKLEDSAMYFCASSEYGNDKNIQYFGAGTRLSVL.

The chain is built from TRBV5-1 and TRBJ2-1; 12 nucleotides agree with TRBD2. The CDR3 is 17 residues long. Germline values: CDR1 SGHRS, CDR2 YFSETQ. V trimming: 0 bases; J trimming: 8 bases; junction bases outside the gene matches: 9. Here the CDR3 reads CASSLASGGAAVYEQFF. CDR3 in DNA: TGCGCCAGCAGCTTGGCTAGCGGGGGGGCCGCGGTGTATGAGCAGTTCTTC. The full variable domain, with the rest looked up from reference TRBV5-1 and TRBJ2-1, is KAGVTQTPRYLIKTRGQQVTLSCSPISGHRSVSWYQQTPGQGLQFLFEYFSETQRNKGNFPGRFSGRQFSNSRSEMNVSTLELGDSALYLCASSLASGGAAVYEQFFGPGTRLTVL.

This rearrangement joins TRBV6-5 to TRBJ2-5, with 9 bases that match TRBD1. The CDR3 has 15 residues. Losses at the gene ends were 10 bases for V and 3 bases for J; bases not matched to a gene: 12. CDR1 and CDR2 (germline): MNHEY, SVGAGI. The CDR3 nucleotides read TGTGCCATCCCCTTGACAGGGGGGATGAAAGAGACCCAGTACTTC. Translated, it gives CAIPLTGGMKETQYF.

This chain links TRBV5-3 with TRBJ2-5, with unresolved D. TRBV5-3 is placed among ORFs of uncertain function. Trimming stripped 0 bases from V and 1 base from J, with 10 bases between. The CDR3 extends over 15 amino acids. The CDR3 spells CARSLGQKSQETQYF. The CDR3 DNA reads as TGTGCCAGAAGCTTGGGGCAGAAATCCCAAGAGACCCAGTACTTC.

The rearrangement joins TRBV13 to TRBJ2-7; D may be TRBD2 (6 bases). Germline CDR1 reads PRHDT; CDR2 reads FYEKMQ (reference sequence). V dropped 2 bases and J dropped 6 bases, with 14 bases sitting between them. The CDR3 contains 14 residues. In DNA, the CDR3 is TGTGCCAGCAGCTTATATGGGGGGATACCCGAGCAGTACTTC. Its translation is CASSLYGGIPEQYF.

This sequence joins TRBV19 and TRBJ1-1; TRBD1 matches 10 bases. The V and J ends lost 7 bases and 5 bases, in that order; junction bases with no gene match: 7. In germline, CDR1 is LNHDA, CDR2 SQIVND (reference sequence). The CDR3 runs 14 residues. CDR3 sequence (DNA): TGTGCCAGTAAAGACAGGGGGCGAGGGACTGAAGCTTTCTTT. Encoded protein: CASKDRGRGTEAFF.